The 22 T cell receptor beta chains given below trace back to one sample, sequenced in a study of blood T cell repertoires in COVID-19. The assay was immunoSEQ multiplex PCR, and TCRdb's table has in-frame clones only and misses some. The sample lists about 140,000 clones; around four fifths were seen once. Sequenced sample: PBMCs or T cells enriched from blood (not recorded which). Receptors originate from a woman aged 45 to 65 with acute COVID-19.

V gene TRBV6-5 combines with J gene TRBJ2-2, with TRBD2 identical over 10 bases. The CDR3 consists of 15 residues. After removal of 6 bases from V and 2 bases from J, the junction contained 3 bases not matched to a gene. Per the germline V gene, CDR1 is MNHEY and CDR2 is SVGAGI. CDR3 sequence reads: CASRLAGINTGELFF. DNA for the CDR3: TGTGCCAGCAGACTAGCGGGAATTAACACCGGGGAGCTGTTTTTT.

The DNA for the CDR3 is TGCGCCAGCAGCTTTCTAGCGGGAGGACCAGATACGCAGTATTTT. It specifies CASSFLAGGPDTQYF. The V gene is TRBV5-1, the J gene TRBJ2-3; 11 bases are a match to TRBD2. CDR3 length: 15 amino acids. CDR1 and CDR2 (germline): SGHRS, YFSETQ. The junction had 3 bases not matched to a gene; V was cut back by 2 bases and J by 4 bases.

This clone occurred once. In DNA form, the CDR3 reads TGTGCCAGCACCAGCCAGGGATATTCTCAGTACTTC. Protein product: CASTSQGYSQYF. V and J are TRBV6-5 and TRBJ2-5; tentative D call: TRBD1 (5 bases). CDR1 is MNHEY and CDR2 is SVGAGI in the germline V gene. There are 12 residues in the CDR3. Between the trimmed V and J ends, which lost 7 bases and 11 bases, there was a span of 17 bases.

The chain links TRBV2 to TRBJ1-5; TRBD1 matches 9 bases. V lost 6 bases to trimming and J lost 4 bases; unmatched junction nucleotides: 10. The germline gives CDR1 SNHLY, CDR2 FYNNEI. The CDR3 is 16 residues long. The CDR3: CASRSSRDRVNQPQHF. The CDR3 coding sequence is TGTGCCAGCAGGTCTTCCCGGGACAGGGTAAATCAGCCCCAGCATTTT.

V gene TRBV3-1 (or the pseudogene TRBV3-2) combines with J gene TRBJ1-6, with D perhaps TRBD1 (5 bases). Per germline, CDR1 LGHDT and CDR2 YNNKEL (reference sequence). Trimming removed 4 bases from V and 8 bases from J, with 24 bases in between. This CDR3 has 18 residues. The CDR3 loop reads CASSPLSEKGQSYSPLHF. The CDR3 DNA reads TGTGCCAGCAGCCCGCTATCCGAGAAGGGGCAATCCTATTCACCCCTCCACTTT.

This clone was seen a few times. The genes are TRBV9 and TRBJ2-7; D not resolved. The length of the CDR3 is 11 residues. The V end lost 5 bases, the J end lost 7 bases, and 10 bases lay between the germline ends. Germline assignment: CDR1 SGDLS and CDR2 YYNGEE. The CDR3 bases are TGTGCCAGCAGTTCAAATCGGGAGCAGTACTTC. Protein sequence: CASSSNREQYF.

The chain employs TRBV25-1 and TRBJ2-7; 9 positions agree with TRBD1. CDR3 length equals 15 residues. Germline CDR1 and CDR2: MGHDK and SYGVNS. J lost 8 bases, V lost 4 bases, and 12 bases had no gene match. Here the CDR3 DNA reads TGTGCCAGCAGTGCCACGACAGGGGGTGCTACGAAGCAGTACTTC. Translation gives CASSATTGGATKQYF.

The rearrangement joins TRBV2 to TRBJ2-1, with 9 bases lining up with TRBD2. Germline V gene sequence: CDR1 SNHLY, CDR2 FYNNEI. The CDR3 is 15 residues long. V gave up 3 bases and J gave up 4 bases; unmatched junction bases: 4. The CDR3 coding sequence is TGTGCCAGCAGTGATGGCGGGGGGGTATACAATGAGCAGTTCTTC. Residues: CASSDGGGVYNEQFF.

The V call is TRBV7-2, the J call TRBJ2-1; TRBD2 is a possible D gene (7 bases). Germline loops: CDR1 SGHTA, CDR2 FQGNSA. V lost 6 bases, J lost 2 bases, and 17 bases lay in between. This CDR3 has 16 residues. DNA for the CDR3: TGTGCCAGCAGGGGGGGGCTAGCTCCCCCCTACAATGAGCAGTTCTTC. Amino acid sequence: CASRGGLAPPYNEQFF.

This chain links TRBV6-2 or TRBV6-3 with TRBJ1-1; 8 positions match TRBD1. Germline trimming cut 5 bases from V and 7 bases from J; bases unmatched to any gene: 3. CDR1 is MNHEY, CDR2 SVGEGT, per germline. CDR3 size: 12 residues. The CDR3 loop is CASSRGTGEAFF. The DNA for the CDR3 is TGTGCCAGCAGTCGAGGGACAGGTGAAGCTTTCTTT.

The chain combines TRBV3-1 (or the pseudogene TRBV3-2) with TRBJ2-7, with a possible D match to TRBD2 (6 bases). Germline V lookup: CDR1 LGHDT, CDR2 YNNKEL (reference sequence). The CDR3 has 14 amino acids. V dropped 4 bases and J dropped 0 bases, with 10 bases sitting between them. CDR3 DNA sequence: TGTGCCAGCAGCCCCCTGGGGGGCTCCTACGAGCAGTACTTC. Residues: CASSPLGGSYEQYF.

This rearrangement joins TRBV7-2 to TRBJ1-1; D is uncertain. V was cut by 3 bases and J by 8 bases, with 13 bases left in between. The length of the CDR3 is 13 residues. Germline V CDR1 and CDR2: SGHTA, FQGNSA. The CDR3 DNA is TGTGCCAGCAGCTTGGGCCCCGAGCAGGAAGCTTTCTTT. Protein: CASSLGPEQEAFF.

This chain connects TRBV3-1 (or the pseudogene TRBV3-2) to TRBJ2-1, with 14 nucleotides matching TRBD2. The J segment lost 2 bases and the V segment lost 4 bases, leaving 7 bases of the junction unmatched. Looked up from germline, CDR1 is LGHDT and CDR2 is YNNKEL (reference sequence). This CDR3 spans 18 amino acids. The CDR3 reads CASSLRLAGGPAYNEQFF. CDR3 DNA sequence: TGTGCCAGCAGCCTGAGACTAGCGGGAGGGCCAGCCTACAATGAGCAGTTCTTC.

This clone was recorded a few times. The chain is built from TRBV4-1 and TRBJ1-2; 7 nucleotides line up with TRBD1. Germline CDR1 is MGHRA and CDR2 is YSYEKL. After removal of 1 base from V and 3 bases from J, the junction contained 5 bases not matched to a gene. The CDR3 has 15 residues. The chain's CDR3 is CASSQGETGDYGYTF. As DNA, the CDR3 is TGCGCCAGCAGCCAAGGCGAAACAGGGGACTATGGCTACACCTTC.

The sample holds many counts of this clone. One end of the junction is discordant with germline, which a read error may explain. The chain carries TRBV28 and TRBJ1-2, with D maybe TRBD1 (6 bases). This CDR3 has 11 amino acids. CDR1 and CDR2 from the germline V gene are MDHEN and SYDVKM. This CDR3 reads CASSSTGLGAF. The CDR3 nucleotides read TGTGCCAGCAGTTCGACAGGTCTAGGGGCCTTC.

The chain uses TRBV11-3 and TRBJ2-7; 9 nucleotides agree with TRBD2. The CDR3 consists of 16 residues. Germline values: CDR1 SGHNT, CDR2 YENEEA. Trimming at V came to 2 bases and at J to 7 bases, leaving 12 bases not matched to a gene. CDR3 DNA sequence: TGTGCCAGCAGCTTAACGATAGTAGCGGGAGCTCTAGAGCAGTACTTC. Residues: CASSLTIVAGALEQYF.

V and J are TRBV5-1 and TRBJ2-6; the D gene is possibly TRBD1 (6 bases). This CDR3 contains 21 residues. The ends were cut back, 0 bases at V and 1 base at J, with 23 bases in the middle. Germline V lookup: CDR1 SGHRS, CDR2 YFSETQ. CDR3: CASSLDARTVGLVSGANVLTF. CDR3 in DNA: TGCGCCAGCAGCTTGGATGCCCGGACAGTGGGGTTAGTGTCTGGGGCCAACGTCCTGACTTTC.

The count of this clone is one. The chain is built from TRBV16 and TRBJ2-1, with TRBD2 as a possible D gene (5 bases). Germline CDR1 reads KGHSY; CDR2 reads FQNENV. V was shortened by 0 bases and J by 7 bases, with 13 bases between the two germline ends. The CDR3 sequence is 15 residues long. The CDR3 region has the DNA TGTGCCAGCAGCCAATCCTGGCTAGCACAAAATGAGCAGTTCTTC. Translating gives CASSQSWLAQNEQFF. Full variable domain (remainder filled in from reference TRBV16 and TRBJ2-1): GEEVAQTPKHLVRGEGQKAKLYCAPIKGHSYVFWYQQVLKNEFKFLISFQNENVFDETGMPKERFSAKCLPNSPCSLEIQATKLEDSAVYFCASSQSWLAQNEQFFGPGTRLTVL.

The J gene is TRBJ2-2, the V gene TRBV30; D perhaps matches TRBD2 (5 bases). V lost 0 bases and J 2 bases, leaving 10 bases between the germline ends. Germline lookup yields CDR1 GTSNPN and CDR2 SVGIG (reference sequence). This CDR3 is 15 amino acids long. The chain's CDR3 is CAWSVRGENTGELFF. The CDR3 DNA follows: TGTGCCTGGAGTGTACGGGGAGAAAACACCGGGGAGCTGTTTTTT. The full variable domain, in which reference TRBV30 and TRBJ2-2 provide the parts outside the CDR3, is SQTIHQWPATLVQPVGSPLSLECTVEGTSNPNLYWYRQAAGRGLQLLFYSVGIGQISSEVPQNLSASRPQDRQFILSSKKLLLSDSGFYLCAWSVRGENTGELFFGEGSRLTVL.

CDR3 sequence (DNA): TGTGCCAGCAGCTTCGGGACAGGGCTAGGGGGCAACTATGGCTACACCTTC. Translation: CASSFGTGLGGNYGYTF. The chain recombines TRBV11-3 with TRBJ1-2, with 9 positions matching TRBD1. V was pared by 3 bases and J by 2 bases, with 10 bases of the junction left unmatched. CDR1 and CDR2 (germline): SGHNT, YENEEA. The CDR3 length is 17 residues.

The CDR3 region is CASSMDSLVQYF. The CDR3 DNA sequence: TGCGCCAGCAGCATGGACTCTTTGGTGCAGTACTTC. V is TRBV5-1 and J is TRBJ2-7; D may be TRBD2 (5 bases). The CDR3 length is 12 residues. The germline gives CDR1 SGHRS, CDR2 YFSETQ. Between the trimmed V and J ends, which lost 4 bases and 9 bases, there was a span of 14 bases.

This clone came up a few times. This rearrangement joins TRBV29-1 to TRBJ1-2; 9 bases are shared with TRBD1. V was clipped by 4 bases and J by 7 bases; unmatched bases: 7. This CDR3 has 13 residues. In germline, CDR1 is SQVTM, CDR2 ANQGSEA. As DNA, the CDR3 is TGCAGCGTTGTGGTACAGGGGGCGCTTGGCTACACCTTC. It encodes CSVVVQGALGYTF.